What follows are 18 T cell receptor beta chains derived from one specimen sequenced in a study of blood T cell repertoires in COVID-19. Libraries were prepared by immunoSEQ multiplex PCR; TCRdb keeps only in-frame clonotypes and omits some of them. Here the sample spans about 200,000 clones, 80% to 85% being singletons. The sequencing sample was made of peripheral blood. The origin of the receptors is a woman over 75 with COVID-19, enrolled during active disease.

The rearrangement uses TRBV7-6 and TRBJ2-1, with D uncertain. This CDR3 has 15 amino acids. V was shortened by 2 bases and J by 3 bases, with 11 bases between the two germline ends. Germline CDR1 reads SGHVS; CDR2 reads FNYEAQ. CDR3 coding DNA: TGTGCCAGCAGCTTACAGCCCGACTTCTACAATGAGCAGTTCTTC. This encodes CASSLQPDFYNEQFF.

The CDR3 region has the DNA TGTGCCAGCAGCCGGGACAGGGTGGGTCAGCCCCAGCATTTT. As protein: CASSRDRVGQPQHF. The V gene is TRBV11-2, the J gene TRBJ1-5, with 9 bases aligning to TRBD1. The CDR3 is 14 residues long. The V and J ends lost 5 bases and 6 bases, in that order; junction bases with no gene match: 5. In germline, CDR1 is SGHAT, CDR2 FQNNGV. Using reference TRBV11-2 and TRBJ1-5 for the parts outside the CDR3, the full variable domain is EAGVAQSPRYKIIEKRQSVAFWCNPISGHATLYWYQQILGQGPKLLIQFQNNGVVDDSQLPKDRFSAERLKGVDSTLKIQPAKLEDSAVYLCASSRDRVGQPQHFGDGTRLSIL.

The J gene is TRBJ2-7, the V gene TRBV6-6; possibly TRBD1 for D (5 bases). V shed 8 bases and J shed 3 bases, with 8 bases lying between them. The V gene's germline CDR1 is MNHNY and CDR2 SVGAGI (reference sequence). This CDR3 contains 11 residues. CDR3 amino acids: CASFTGYEQYF. The CDR3 region has the DNA TGTGCCAGCTTCACAGGCTACGAGCAGTACTTC.

V and J are TRBV2 and TRBJ2-3; a weak D match, TRBD2 (5 bases). The CDR3 length is 13 residues. V lost 5 bases and J lost 4, with 10 bases in between. From germline, CDR1 is SNHLY and CDR2 FYNNEI. The CDR3: CASSYRTADTQYF. The CDR3 nucleotides are TGTGCCAGCAGTTACCGGACTGCAGATACGCAGTATTTT. Full variable domain (outside the CDR3, taken from reference TRBV2 and TRBJ2-3): EPEVTQTPSHQVTQMGQEVILRCVPISNHLYFYWYRQILGQKVEFLVSFYNNEISEKSEIFDDQFSVERPDGSNFTLKIRSTKLEDSAMYFCASSYRTADTQYFGPGTRLTVL.

This clone appeared once. The chain combines TRBV2 with TRBJ1-2; 9 positions agree with TRBD1. Germline values: CDR1 SNHLY, CDR2 FYNNEI. V dropped 5 bases and J dropped 8; count of bases not matched to a gene: 9. The CDR3 extends over 14 amino acids. Here the CDR3 DNA reads TGTGCCAGCAGTACGGGACAGGGATCTCGGGGCTACACCTTC. Encoded protein: CASSTGQGSRGYTF.

The V gene is TRBV30, the J gene TRBJ2-5, with a weak D call TRBD2 (5 bases). The CDR3 extends over 13 amino acids. The V and J ends lost 3 bases and 2 bases respectively, with 10 bases between them. CDR1 is GTSNPN and CDR2 is SVGIG in the germline V gene (reference sequence). CDR3 sequence reads: CAWSRGLQETQYF. The CDR3 nucleotides are TGTGCCTGGAGCCGAGGGTTACAAGAGACCCAGTACTTC.

This clone was counted once. The V gene is TRBV12-3 or TRBV12-4, the J gene TRBJ1-2; D unclear. This CDR3 contains 12 residues. Trimming took off 5 bases at V and 2 bases at J, with 6 bases between the two ends. DNA for the CDR3: TGTGCCAGCAGTCCGTCGAACTATGGCTACACCTTC. Its translation is CASSPSNYGYTF.

This clone was found a few times. This sequence joins TRBV5-1 and TRBJ1-4; D remains unclear. The V end lost 4 bases, the J end lost 1 base, and 14 bases lay between the germline ends. Germline CDR1 SGHRS, CDR2 YFSETQ. The CDR3 length is 16 residues. The DNA of the CDR3 is TGCGCCAGCAGCCAAGGCTCGGAGGGAACTAATGAAAAACTGTTTTTT. Translated, it gives CASSQGSEGTNEKLFF.

This clone turned up a few times. DNA for the CDR3: TGTGCCAGTAGTATTAGGGACAGCCTAGCCAAAAACATTCAGTACTTC. It is translated as CASSIRDSLAKNIQYF. V gene TRBV19 combines with J gene TRBJ2-4, with 7 bases identical to TRBD1. Germline CDR1 LNHDA, CDR2 SQIVND (reference sequence). This CDR3 contains 16 residues. V dropped 3 bases and J dropped 0; count of bases not matched to a gene: 5.

This chain connects TRBV30 to TRBJ2-1, with 11 bases fitting TRBD2. Germline CDR1 GTSNPN, CDR2 SVGIG (reference sequence). This CDR3 contains 13 residues. V shed 5 bases and J 15 bases; nucleotides not matched to a gene: 12. The CDR3 nucleotides read TGTGCCTGGGGAACTAGCGGGGGCTCCTCGGGGTTCTTC. The encoded protein is CAWGTSGGSSGFF.

The V and J genes are TRBV7-3 and TRBJ1-3; the D gene is possibly TRBD1 (6 bases). CDR1 is SGHTA and CDR2 is FQGTGA in the germline V gene. This CDR3 is built from 13 residues. Trimming cost V 5 bases and J 4 bases, with 9 bases left between them. The CDR3 coding sequence is TGTGCCAGCAGCGCAGGGGTCGGAAACACCATATATTTT. Translated, it gives CASSAGVGNTIYF.

V and J are TRBV5-1 and TRBJ2-5, with 15 bases aligning to TRBD2. Germline V lookup: CDR1 SGHRS, CDR2 YFSETQ. J gave up 5 bases and V 5 bases, and 7 bases lay outside the gene matches. The CDR3 consists of 16 residues. The CDR3 region is CASRNTGTSGRETQYF. CDR3 nucleotide sequence: TGCGCCAGCAGAAATACCGGGACTAGCGGGAGGGAGACCCAGTACTTC.

CDR3 sequence: CASSATGRGGYTF. The CDR3 DNA is TGTGCCAGCAGCGCCACGGGCAGGGGTGGCTACACCTTC. J is TRBJ1-2 and V is TRBV9, with a weak D call TRBD1 (6 bases). The V end lost 3 bases, the J end lost 7 bases, and 13 bases lay between the germline ends. Germline CDR1 is SGDLS and CDR2 is YYNGEE. The CDR3 has 13 residues.

The chain recombines TRBV30 with TRBJ1-2; D not resolved. Trimming took 7 bases from V and 7 from J, leaving 10 bases between them. The length of the CDR3 is 10 residues. Germline V gene lookup returns CDR1 GTSNPN and CDR2 SVGIG (reference sequence). The CDR3 coding sequence is TGTGCCTCCCACCTATCTGGCTACACCTTC. Residues: CASHLSGYTF. Based on the CDR3 plus reference TRBV30 and TRBJ1-2, the full variable domain is SQTIHQWPATLVQPVGSPLSLECTVEGTSNPNLYWYRQAAGRGLQLLFYSVGIGQISSEVPQNLSASRPQDRQFILSSKKLLLSDSGFYLCASHLSGYTFGSGTRLTVV.

The V and J genes are TRBV2 and TRBJ2-5; 9 bases map to TRBD2. The CDR3 contains 12 residues. In germline, CDR1 is SNHLY, CDR2 FYNNEI. V lost 9 bases to trimming and J lost 4 bases; unmatched junction nucleotides: 3. The chain's CDR3 is CASSTSGETQYF. CDR3 sequence (DNA): TGTGCCAGTTCGACTAGCGGAGAGACCCAGTACTTC.

This chain links TRBV27 with TRBJ2-1; 10 bases are shared with TRBD2. V was clipped by 4 bases and J by 15 bases; unmatched bases: 12. Germline assignment: CDR1 MNHEY and CDR2 SMNVEV (reference sequence). The CDR3 has 14 amino acids. The CDR3 here is CASSSQGLAAPGFF. The CDR3 DNA is TGTGCCAGCAGTTCTCAAGGACTAGCGGCTCCGGGGTTCTTC.

The V gene is TRBV28, the J gene TRBJ2-5; D is possibly TRBD2 (5 bases). The CDR3 runs 13 residues. Germline V gene lookup returns CDR1 MDHEN and CDR2 SYDVKM. The V and J ends lost 6 bases and 2 bases respectively, with 10 bases between them. DNA of the CDR3: TGTGCCAGCAGCCCCGCGGGTCAAGAGACCCAGTACTTC. This sequence encodes CASSPAGQETQYF.

The genes are TRBV2 and TRBJ1-2; the match to TRBD1 covers 8 bases. V lost 3 bases, J lost 6 bases, and 15 bases stayed unmatched. This CDR3 region has 17 residues. In germline, CDR1 is SNHLY, CDR2 FYNNEI. This CDR3 reads CASSDWGRGRLSNGYTF. In DNA form, the CDR3 reads TGTGCCAGCAGTGACTGGGGCAGGGGGCGCCTATCAAATGGCTACACCTTC.